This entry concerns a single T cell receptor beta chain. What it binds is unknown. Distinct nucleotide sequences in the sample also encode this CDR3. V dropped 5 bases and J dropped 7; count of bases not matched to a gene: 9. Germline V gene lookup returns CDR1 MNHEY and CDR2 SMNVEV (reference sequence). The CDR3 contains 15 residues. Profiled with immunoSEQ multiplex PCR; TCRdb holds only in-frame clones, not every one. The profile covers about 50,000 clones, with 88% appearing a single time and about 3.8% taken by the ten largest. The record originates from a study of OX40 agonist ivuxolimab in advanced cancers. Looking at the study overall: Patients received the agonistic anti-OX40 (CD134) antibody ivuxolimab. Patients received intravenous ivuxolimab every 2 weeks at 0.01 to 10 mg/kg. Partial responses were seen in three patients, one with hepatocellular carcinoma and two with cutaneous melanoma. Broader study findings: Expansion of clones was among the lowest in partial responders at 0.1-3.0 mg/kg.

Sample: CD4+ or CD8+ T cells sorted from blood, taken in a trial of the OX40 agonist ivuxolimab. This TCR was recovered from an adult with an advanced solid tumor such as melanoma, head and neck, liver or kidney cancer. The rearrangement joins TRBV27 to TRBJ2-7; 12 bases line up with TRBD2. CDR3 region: CASSRRTSGDYEQYF. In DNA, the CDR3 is TGTGCCAGCAGTAGGAGGACTAGCGGGGACTATGAGCAGTACTTC.